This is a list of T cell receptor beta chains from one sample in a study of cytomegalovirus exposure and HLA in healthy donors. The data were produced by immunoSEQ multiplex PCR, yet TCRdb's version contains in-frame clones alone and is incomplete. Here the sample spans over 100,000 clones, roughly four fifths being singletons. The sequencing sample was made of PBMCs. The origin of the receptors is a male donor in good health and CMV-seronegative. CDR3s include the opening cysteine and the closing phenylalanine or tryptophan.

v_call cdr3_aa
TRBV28 CASRRRDRSSYEQYF
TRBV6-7 CASSYSNIPMNTEAFF
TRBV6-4 CASRRVLGEGKNIQYF
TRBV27 CASRGDRVNYGYTF
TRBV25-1 CASSGGTGGYQPQHF
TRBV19 CASIPDRGSYNEQFF
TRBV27 CASSYIDRLAGGYEQFF
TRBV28 CASRQDRINYGYTF
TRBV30 CAWSVRGRTSGSYEQYF
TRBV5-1 CASSLDRAPNSPLHF
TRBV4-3 CASSQTATSTGELFF
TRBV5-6 CASRSLTSGSSYEQYF
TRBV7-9 CASSLGGLGYEQYF
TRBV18 CASSPMGQGKGTEAFF
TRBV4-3 CASSQDPRNTEAFF
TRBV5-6 CASSMWTLNDSPLHF
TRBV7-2 CASSPGGVGYGYTF
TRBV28 CASSSAGTNEKLFF
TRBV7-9 CASSLSGRTEAFF
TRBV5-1 CASSSGGWGSGANVLTF
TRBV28 CASRPPIAGQSSGEQFF
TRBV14 CASSQGLTQEAKNIQYF
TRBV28 CASSLHGNTGELFF
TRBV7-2 CASSPGTSYEQFF
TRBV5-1 CASSLALGDRDSYEQYF
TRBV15 CATSAGDFGNQPQHF
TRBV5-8 CASSRTEFLAKNIQYF
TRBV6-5 CASSPGQPEQYF
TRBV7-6 CASSSQTGSSYEQYF
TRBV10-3 CAISPTGELHEQFF
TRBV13 CASSFEGLGTSGRNALAKNIQYF
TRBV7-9 CASSLGLGQGPKAFF
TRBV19 CASSSPRTGGSERTEAFF
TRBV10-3 CAISEGGEQYF
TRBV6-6 CASSVGSLAPYNEQFF
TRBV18 CASSPGHGETQYF
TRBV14 CASSLLDTTGELFF
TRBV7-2 CASTRRQGSYEGYTF
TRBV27 CASSFRGVRTDTQYF
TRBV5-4 CASSPRTGAYNEQFF
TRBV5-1 CASSLNGRAGGQETQYF
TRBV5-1 CASSLVQGAYEQYF
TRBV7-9 CASTPGRFTSSGNTIYF
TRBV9 CASSVGRGPYQPQHF
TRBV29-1 CSVVREGLYNEQFF
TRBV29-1 CSVDRGDNQETQYF
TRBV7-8 CASSPDRGTEQYF
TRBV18 CASSRGIDPGNTIYF
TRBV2 CARARVGSNTEAFF
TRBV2 CASRTSGTSGTQYF
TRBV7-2 CASSLSPTGTNYGYTF
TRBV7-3 CASSSGTSAGNEQFF
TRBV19 CASSPSASGANEQYF
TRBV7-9 CASSLQETQYF
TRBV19 CASSLTSGHYEQYF
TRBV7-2 CASSAYRGRNTEAFF